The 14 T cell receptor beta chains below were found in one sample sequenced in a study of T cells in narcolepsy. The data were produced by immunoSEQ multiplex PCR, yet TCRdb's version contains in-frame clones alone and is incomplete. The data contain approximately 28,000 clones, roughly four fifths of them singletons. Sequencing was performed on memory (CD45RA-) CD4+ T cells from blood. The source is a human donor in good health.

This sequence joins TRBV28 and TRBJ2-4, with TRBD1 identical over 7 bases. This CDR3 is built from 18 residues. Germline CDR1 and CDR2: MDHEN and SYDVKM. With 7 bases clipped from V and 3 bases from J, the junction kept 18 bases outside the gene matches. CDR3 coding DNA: TGTGCCAGCATATCCGACAGGGTACGCGTCCTAGGCAAAAACATTCAGTACTTC. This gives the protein CASISDRVRVLGKNIQYF.

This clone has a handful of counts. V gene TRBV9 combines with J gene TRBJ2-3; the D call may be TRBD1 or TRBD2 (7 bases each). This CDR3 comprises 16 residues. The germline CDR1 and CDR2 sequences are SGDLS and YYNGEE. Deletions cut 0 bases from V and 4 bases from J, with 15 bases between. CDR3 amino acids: CASSVVVRGGADTQYF. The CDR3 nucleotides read TGTGCCAGCAGCGTAGTCGTCAGGGGGGGTGCAGATACGCAGTATTTT.

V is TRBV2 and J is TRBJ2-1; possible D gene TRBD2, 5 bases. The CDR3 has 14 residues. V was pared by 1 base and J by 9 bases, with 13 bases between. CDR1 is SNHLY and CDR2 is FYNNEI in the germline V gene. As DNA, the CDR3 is TGTGCCAGCAGTGAAGAGGCTAGCTCAGGTGAGCAGTTCTTC. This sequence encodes CASSEEASSGEQFF.

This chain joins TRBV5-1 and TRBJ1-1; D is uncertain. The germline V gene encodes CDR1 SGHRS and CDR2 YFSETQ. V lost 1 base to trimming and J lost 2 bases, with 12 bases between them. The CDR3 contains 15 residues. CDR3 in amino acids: CASSLTPGRNTEAFF. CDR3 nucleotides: TGCGCCAGCAGCTTGACCCCCGGGAGAAACACTGAAGCTTTCTTT. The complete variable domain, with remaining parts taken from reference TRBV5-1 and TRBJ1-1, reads KAGVTQTPRYLIKTRGQQVTLSCSPISGHRSVSWYQQTPGQGLQFLFEYFSETQRNKGNFPGRFSGRQFSNSRSEMNVSTLELGDSALYLCASSLTPGRNTEAFFGQGTRLTVV.

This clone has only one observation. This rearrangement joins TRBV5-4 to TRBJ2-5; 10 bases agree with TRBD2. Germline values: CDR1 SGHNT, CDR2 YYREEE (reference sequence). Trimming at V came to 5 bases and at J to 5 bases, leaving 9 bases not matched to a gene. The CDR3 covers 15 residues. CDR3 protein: CASRPSSGGLETQYF. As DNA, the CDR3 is TGTGCCAGCAGACCTTCTAGCGGGGGACTTGAGACCCAGTACTTC.

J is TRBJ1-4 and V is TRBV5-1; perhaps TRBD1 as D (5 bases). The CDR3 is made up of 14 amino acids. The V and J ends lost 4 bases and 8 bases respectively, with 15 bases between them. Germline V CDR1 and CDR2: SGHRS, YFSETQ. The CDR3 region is CASSLDKSREKLFF. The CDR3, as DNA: TGCGCCAGCAGCCTGGACAAGTCCCGGGAAAAACTGTTTTTT.

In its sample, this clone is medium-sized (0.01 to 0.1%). The chain's CDR3 is CASSLDGPDNQPQHF. The CDR3 DNA reads as TGCGCCAGCAGCTTGGATGGACCAGACAATCAGCCCCAGCATTTT. The chain joins TRBV5-1 to TRBJ1-5; D remains ambiguous. CDR3 size: 15 residues. Trimming removed 0 bases at V and 3 bases at J, with 10 bases between. The V gene's germline CDR1 is SGHRS and CDR2 YFSETQ.

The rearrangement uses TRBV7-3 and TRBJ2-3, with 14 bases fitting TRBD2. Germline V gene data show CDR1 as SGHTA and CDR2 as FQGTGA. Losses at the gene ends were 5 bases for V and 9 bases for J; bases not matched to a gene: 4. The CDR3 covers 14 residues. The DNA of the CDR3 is TGTGCCAGCAGCGCGACTAGCGGGGGGGGCACGCAGTATTTT. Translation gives CASSATSGGGTQYF.

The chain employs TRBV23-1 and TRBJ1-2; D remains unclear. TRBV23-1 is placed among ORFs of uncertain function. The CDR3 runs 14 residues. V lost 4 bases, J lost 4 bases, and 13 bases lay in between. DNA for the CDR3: TGCGCCAGCAGTCGAACGGCGCTATTCTATGGCTACACCTTC. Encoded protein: CASSRTALFYGYTF.

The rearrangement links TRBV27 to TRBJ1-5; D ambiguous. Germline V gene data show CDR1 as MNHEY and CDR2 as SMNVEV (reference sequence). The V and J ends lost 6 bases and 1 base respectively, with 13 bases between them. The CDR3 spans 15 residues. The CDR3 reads CASRTAGRSNQPQHF. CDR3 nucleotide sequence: TGTGCCAGCAGGACCGCAGGACGGAGCAATCAGCCCCAGCATTTT.

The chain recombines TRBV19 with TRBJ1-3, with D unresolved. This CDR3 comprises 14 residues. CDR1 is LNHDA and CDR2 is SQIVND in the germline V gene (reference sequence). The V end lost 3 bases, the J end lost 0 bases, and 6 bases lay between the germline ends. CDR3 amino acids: CASSIGPSGNTIYF. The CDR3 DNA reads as TGTGCCAGTAGTATCGGGCCCTCTGGAAACACCATATATTTT.

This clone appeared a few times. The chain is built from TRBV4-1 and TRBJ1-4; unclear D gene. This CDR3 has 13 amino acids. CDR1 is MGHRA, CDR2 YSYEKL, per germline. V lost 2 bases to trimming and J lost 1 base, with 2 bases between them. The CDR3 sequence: CASSQQTNEKLFF. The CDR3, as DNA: TGCGCCAGCAGCCAACAAACTAATGAAAAACTGTTTTTT.

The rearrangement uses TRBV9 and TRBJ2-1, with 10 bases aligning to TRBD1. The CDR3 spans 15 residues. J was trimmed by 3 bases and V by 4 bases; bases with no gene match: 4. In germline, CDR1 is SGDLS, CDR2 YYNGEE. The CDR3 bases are TGTGCCAGCAGCACACGGACAGGGGGCTACAATGAGCAGTTCTTC. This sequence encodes CASSTRTGGYNEQFF.

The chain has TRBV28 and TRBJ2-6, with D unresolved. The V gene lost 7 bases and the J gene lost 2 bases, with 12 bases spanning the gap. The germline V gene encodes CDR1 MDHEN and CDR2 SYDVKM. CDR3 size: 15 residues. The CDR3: CASTLGQAGANVLTF. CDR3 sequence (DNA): TGTGCCAGCACCCTCGGGCAGGCTGGGGCCAACGTCCTGACTTTC.